Detailed here is one T cell receptor (beta chain). Its target is not known. The data originate from a study of T cell responses to AZD1222 COVID-19 vaccine. Study-wide findings and caveats: Breadth and depth of Spike-specific TCRs rose after two AZD1222 doses.

This table comes from immunoSEQ multiplex PCR, and its TCRdb copy is limited to in-frame clones, with some not included. The sample carries around 130,000 clones, roughly 90% recorded once. CDR3 length: 13 amino acids. V was shortened by 2 bases and J by 2 bases, with 7 bases between the two germline ends. Germline CDR1 SEHNR, CDR2 FQNEAQ (reference sequence). The receptor was derived from an adult in good health. The chain joins TRBV7-9 to TRBJ2-7; D is uncertain. This material consisted of peripheral blood, taken on day 0 of AZD1222 vaccination. The CDR3 nucleotides read TGTGCCAGCAGCTTATACAGTCCCTACGAGCAGTACTTC. Translation: CASSLYSPYEQYF.